The present entry profiles one T cell receptor (beta chain) with its context. Antigen specificity is unknown. The data belong to a study of immune evolution from preneoplasia to lung adenocarcinoma. Study details: HLA loss of heterozygosity: 7% AIS, around 16% MIA, over 25% ADC, none AAH.

The CDR3 consists of 15 residues. Germline V gene lookup returns CDR1 LNHNV and CDR2 YYDKDF (reference sequence). The ends were cut back, 0 bases at V and 5 bases at J, with 13 bases in the middle. Study findings and constraints: Normal lung had the highest top T cell clone frequencies.

Assay: immunoSEQ multiplex PCR; the TCRdb copy retains only in-frame clones and omits some. The data show fewer than 12,000 clones, approximately 80% seen once. The TCR sequence derives from a person between 70 and 80 years old with lung adenocarcinoma. The chain recombines TRBV15 with TRBJ1-2; no clear D. What was sequenced was FFPE minimally invasive lung adenocarcinoma tissue. The CDR3 DNA follows: TGTGCCACCAGCAGAGACGGTAGGGCTTTGTATGGCTACACCTTC. Protein sequence: CATSRDGRALYGYTF.